The T cell receptor (beta chain) described here comes from a study of blood T cell repertoires in COVID-19. On the study more broadly: Nucleic acid was either cDNA or gDNA, and it came from T cells, B-cell-depleted T cells, or PBMCs.

TCRdb keeps only in-frame clones here, not all; method: immunoSEQ multiplex PCR. The sample shows about 220,000 clones, about 91% of them seen only once. Across 24 US areas, participants ranged in age from about 18 to 100 years. V was clipped by 6 bases and J by 0 bases, with 8 bases between them. CDR1 is SEHNR, CDR2 FQNEAQ, per germline (reference sequence). The CDR3 contains 13 residues. This TCR came from a woman aged 40 to 49 with acute COVID-19. V is TRBV7-9 and J is TRBJ2-5; D not certain. Sequencing was done on a sample of PBMCs or T cells enriched from blood (not recorded which). This CDR3 reads CASSSRYQETQYF. In DNA, the CDR3 is TGTGCCAGCAGTTCTCGGTACCAAGAGACCCAGTACTTC.